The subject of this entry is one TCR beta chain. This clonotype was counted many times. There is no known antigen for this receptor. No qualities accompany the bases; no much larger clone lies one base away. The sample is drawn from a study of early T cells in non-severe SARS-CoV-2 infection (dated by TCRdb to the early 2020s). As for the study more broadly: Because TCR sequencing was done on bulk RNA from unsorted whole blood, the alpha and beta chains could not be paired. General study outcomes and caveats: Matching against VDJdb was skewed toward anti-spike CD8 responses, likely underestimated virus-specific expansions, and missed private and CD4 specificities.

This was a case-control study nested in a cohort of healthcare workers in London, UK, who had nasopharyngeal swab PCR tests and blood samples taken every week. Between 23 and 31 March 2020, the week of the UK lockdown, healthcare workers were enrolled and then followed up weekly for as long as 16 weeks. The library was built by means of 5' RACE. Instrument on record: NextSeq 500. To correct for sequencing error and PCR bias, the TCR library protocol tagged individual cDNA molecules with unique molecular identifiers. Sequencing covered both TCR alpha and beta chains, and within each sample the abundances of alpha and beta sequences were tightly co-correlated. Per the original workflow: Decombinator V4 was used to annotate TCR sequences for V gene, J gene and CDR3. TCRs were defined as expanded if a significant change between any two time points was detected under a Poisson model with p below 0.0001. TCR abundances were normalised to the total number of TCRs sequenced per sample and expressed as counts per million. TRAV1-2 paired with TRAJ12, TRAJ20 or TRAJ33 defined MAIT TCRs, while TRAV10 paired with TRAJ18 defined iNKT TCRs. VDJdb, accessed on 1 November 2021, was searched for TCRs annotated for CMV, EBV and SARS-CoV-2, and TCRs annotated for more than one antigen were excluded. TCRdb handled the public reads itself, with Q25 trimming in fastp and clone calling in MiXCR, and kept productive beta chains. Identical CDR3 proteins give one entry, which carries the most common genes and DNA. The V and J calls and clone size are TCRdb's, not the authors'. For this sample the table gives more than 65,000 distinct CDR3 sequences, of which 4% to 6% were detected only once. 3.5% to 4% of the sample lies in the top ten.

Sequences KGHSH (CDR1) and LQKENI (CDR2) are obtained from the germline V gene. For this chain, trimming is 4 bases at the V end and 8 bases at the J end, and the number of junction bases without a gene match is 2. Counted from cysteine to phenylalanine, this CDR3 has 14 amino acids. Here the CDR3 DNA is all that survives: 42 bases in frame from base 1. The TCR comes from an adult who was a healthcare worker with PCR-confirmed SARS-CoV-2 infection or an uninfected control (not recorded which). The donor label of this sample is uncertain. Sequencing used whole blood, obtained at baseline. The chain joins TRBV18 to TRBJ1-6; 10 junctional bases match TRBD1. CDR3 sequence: CASSRQGADSPLHF. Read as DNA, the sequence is TGTGCCAGCTCACGACAGGGGGCTGATTCACCCCTCCACTTT.